This T cell receptor beta chain was identified during a study of T cells in Graves' hyperthyroidism and ophthalmopathy. Overall study context: The authors collected peripheral blood at initial diagnosis, before any treatment.

The sample holds a few counts of this clonotype. Its specificity is unknown. Newly diagnosed hyperthyroidism, duration under 2 months, in patients aged 18 to 65. From RNA transcripts, TCR beta CDR3 regions were amplified. Researchers ran a first-round RT-PCR on the TCR CDR3 using the HTBI primer set. TCRdb processed the multiplex PCR reads anew with MiXCR; each CDR3 protein has one entry. The table has about 360,000 distinct CDR3 sequences, 25% seen once. Points from the study as a whole: Blood shared most expanded thyroid clonotypes above 0.001.

The length of the CDR3 is 14 residues. Germline V gives CDR1 SQVTM, CDR2 ANQGSEA. V was clipped by 2 bases and J by 0 bases, with 9 bases between them. This chain joins TRBV29-1 and TRBJ2-3; maybe TRBD1 (5 bases). The TCR originated in a man aged 50-59 years with Graves' hyperthyroidism. Sequencing was carried out using blood. The CDR3 loop reads CSVENQGSTDTQYF. CDR3 DNA sequence: TGCAGCGTTGAAAATCAGGGTAGCACAGATACGCAGTATTTT.